A selection of T cell receptor beta chains follows, all from one sample in a study of cytomegalovirus exposure and HLA in healthy donors. Clones were read by immunoSEQ multiplex PCR, and TCRdb kept only the in-frame ones, dropping some. This table holds approximately 120,000 clones, roughly three quarters found once. Sequencing was performed on PBMCs. These receptors all stem from a young woman in good health and CMV-seronegative. The CDR3 runs from the conserved cysteine through the conserved F or W. The order of the fields is J gene, V gene, CDR3 protein.

>TRBJ1-5|TRBV30
CAWSVHSNQPQHF
>TRBJ1-3|TRBV19
CASCDTGTGGGNTIYF
>TRBJ1-3|TRBV5-1
CASSLDPPSSGNTIYF
>TRBJ1-5|TRBV2
CASSTGFNQPQHF
>TRBJ2-5|TRBV7-7
CASSVSGGTFQETQYF
>TRBJ2-1|TRBV19
CASSPTSGTGQNEQFF
>TRBJ1-4|TRBV5-6
CASSFLSPGDEEKLFF
>TRBJ2-2|TRBV11-3
CASSKGDGELFF
>TRBJ1-5|TRBV18
CASSSTTGPRGPQHF
>TRBJ1-2|TRBV30
CARQKGRGGYTF
>TRBJ1-1|TRBV10-3
CAISDSQDRVEAFF
>TRBJ1-6|TRBV7-8
CASSQGGNNSPLHF
>TRBJ2-7|TRBV5-1
CASSLVSEPAYEQYF
>TRBJ1-2|TRBV6-6
CASSYADRDYGYTF
>TRBJ2-1|TRBV5-4
CASSPGGTGSFNNEQFF
>TRBJ2-3|TRBV6-4
CASSNEAGGPTDTQYF
>TRBJ2-2|TRBV27
CASSPGAGTGELFF
>TRBJ1-5|TRBV7-2
CASSWTGNSNQPQHF
>TRBJ1-6|TRBV14
CASSQGTGGFNSPLHF
>TRBJ2-1|TRBV6-4
CASSDRWRPNRGNEQFF
>TRBJ1-1|TRBV14
CASSHGQGYWTEAFF
>TRBJ1-5|TRBV27
CASRLWTGDQPQHF
>TRBJ1-5|TRBV19
CASSLVGGAQPQHF
>TRBJ1-1|TRBV19
CASWSAGSPMNTEAFF
>TRBJ2-5|TRBV29-1
CSVERGGQGLWQETQYF
>TRBJ2-7|TRBV5-1
CASSLGQLASYEQYF
>TRBJ1-1|TRBV4-3
CASSQGARGVNTEAFF
>TRBJ2-1|TRBV6-5
CASSYDGAGGSNEQFF
>TRBJ1-1|TRBV27
CATRTGTTEAFF
>TRBJ2-7|TRBV29-1
CSVSRLAGGYEQYF